This T cell receptor (beta chain) was recorded in a study of beta chain features in type 1 diabetes. The investigators reverse transcribed all of the isolated RNA, so they sequenced expressed TCRB transcripts. Profiled with immunoSEQ multiplex PCR; TCRdb holds only in-frame clones, not every one. Among about 130,000 clones listed, 9.2% were seen once. The CDR3 covers 13 residues. V was pared by 0 bases and J by 13 bases, with 14 bases between. In germline, CDR1 is SGHDT, CDR2 YYEEEE. This clone was counted a few times. This clonotype was sampled from a man in his late teens or twenties in good health. The chain couples TRBV5-6 to TRBJ2-1; weak D call: TRBD2 (6 bases). What was sequenced was central memory CD4+ T cells from blood. Here the CDR3 reads CASSLANRGKQFF. Here the CDR3 DNA reads TGTGCCAGCAGCTTGGCCAACCGGGGGAAACAGTTCTTC.